A single sample is the source of the 20 T cell receptor beta chains below, sequenced in a study of early T cells in non-severe SARS-CoV-2 infection. TCRdb re-derived calls from the 5' RACE reads in MiXCR, one entry per CDR3 protein. The profile shows more than 55,000 distinct CDR3 sequences, around 6.5% of them singletons. The source material was whole blood, sampled at baseline. The receptors shown here come from an adult who was a healthcare worker with PCR-confirmed SARS-CoV-2 infection or an uninfected control (not recorded which).

This clonotype was found many times. The chain recombines TRBV20-1 with TRBJ2-1, with D unresolved. Trimming took off 3 bases at V and 4 bases at J, with 7 bases between the two ends. CDR1 is DFQATT, CDR2 SNEGSKA, per germline (reference sequence). This CDR3 spans 12 amino acids. This CDR3 is CSARERYNEQFF. CDR3 DNA: TGCAGTGCTAGGGAGAGATACAATGAGCAGTTCTTC.

This clonotype appeared many times. The CDR3 protein is CASSQTVGSYNEQFF. DNA of the CDR3: TGTGCCAGCAGCCAAACCGTTGGCTCCTACAATGAGCAGTTCTTC. The gene calls are TRBV6-5 and TRBJ2-1; D remains unclear. Trimming removed 6 bases from V and 0 bases from J, with 12 bases in between. CDR1 and CDR2 from the germline V gene are MNHEY and SVGAGI. The CDR3 runs to 15 residues.

The V and J genes are TRBV10-3 and TRBJ1-6; D is uncertain. Between the trimmed V and J ends, which lost 4 bases and 6 bases, there was a span of 10 bases. This CDR3 has 14 residues. Germline V gene data show CDR1 as ENHRY and CDR2 as SYGVKD. The CDR3 sequence is CAISASDVNSPLHF. Written as DNA, the CDR3 is TGTGCCATCAGTGCATCGGACGTTAATTCACCCCTCCACTTT.

This clonotype has a count of ten or more. V usage is TRBV28 and J usage is TRBJ2-1, with 7 nucleotides matching TRBD2. CDR3 length: 14 residues. CDR1 is MDHEN and CDR2 is SYDVKM in the germline V gene. Unmatched junction bases numbered 11, after V lost 7 bases and J lost 8 bases. The CDR3 coding sequence is TGTGCCAGCACCCCCACCGGGAGGTTGGATGAGCAGTTCTTC. It yields the protein CASTPTGRLDEQFF.

This clonotype was observed a handful of times. This rearrangement joins TRBV7-3 to TRBJ2-6, with TRBD2 as a possible D gene (5 bases). Germline loops: CDR1 SGHTA, CDR2 FQGTGA. Trimming removed 5 bases at V and 0 bases at J, with 14 bases between. The CDR3 extends over 17 amino acids. CDR3 amino acids: CASSRAATSSGANVLTF. The CDR3 DNA reads as TGTGCCAGCAGCCGAGCGGCTACGAGCTCTGGGGCCAACGTCCTGACTTTC.

This clonotype was detected many times. The rearrangement links TRBV29-1 to TRBJ1-2, with 7 bases fitting TRBD1. The CDR3 is 16 residues long. The germline V gene has CDR1 SQVTM and CDR2 ANQGSEA. V was pared by 1 base and J by 2 bases, with 10 bases of the junction left unmatched. The CDR3 spells CSVEVRGANVNYGYTF. The DNA for the CDR3 is TGCAGCGTTGAAGTCAGGGGGGCGAATGTAAACTATGGCTACACCTTC.

Ten or more counts support this clonotype. The chain joins TRBV20-1 to TRBJ2-2, with 10 bases matching TRBD2. Germline CDR1 and CDR2: DFQATT and SNEGSKA (reference sequence). With 2 bases clipped from V and 3 bases from J, the junction kept 0 bases outside the gene matches. This CDR3 has 14 residues. The CDR3 region has the DNA TGCAGTGCTAGACTAGCGGGAGACACCGGGGAGCTGTTTTTT. Protein: CSARLAGDTGELFF.

V and J are TRBV20-1 and TRBJ2-5; D might be TRBD2 (6 bases). Trimming removed 5 bases from V and 1 base from J, with 11 bases in between. Germline V gene data show CDR1 as DFQATT and CDR2 as SNEGSKA (reference sequence). The CDR3 covers 13 residues. CDR3 region: CSALLALQETQYF. CDR3 coding DNA: TGCAGTGCTTTACTAGCCCTCCAAGAGACCCAGTACTTC.

This clonotype was detected only a few times. A read error may account for a junction end that differs from germline. The chain combines TRBV13 with TRBJ1-2; weak D call: TRBD1 (5 bases). Germline V gene sequence: CDR1 PRHDT, CDR2 FYEKMQ (reference sequence). The CDR3 is made up of 16 amino acids. The CDR3 spells CASSLAGDGLNYVYTF. For the CDR3, the DNA is TGTGCCAGCAGCTTAGCCGGGGACGGACTTAACTATGTCTACACCTTC. The whole variable domain, filled in from reference TRBV13 and TRBJ1-2, reads AAGVIQSPRHLIKEKRETATLKCYPIPRHDTVYWYQQGPGQDPQFLISFYEKMQSDKGSIPDRFSAQQFSDYHSELNMSSLELGDSALYFCASSLAGDGLNYVYTFGSGTRLTVV.

This clonotype has a count of ten or more. The CDR3 region is CASSLPSKSSGRVNEQFF. In DNA form, the CDR3 reads TGCGCCAGCAGCTTGCCCTCGAAGTCTAGCGGGAGGGTAAATGAGCAGTTCTTC. The V call is TRBV5-1, the J call TRBJ2-1, with 12 bases lining up with TRBD2. CDR3 length: 18 residues. The V segment lost 1 base and the J segment 7 bases; nucleotides outside the gene matches: 12. Germline-derived CDR1 and CDR2 are SGHRS and YFSETQ.

V gene TRBV4-3 combines with J gene TRBJ2-7; 8 nucleotides match TRBD1. Germline loops: CDR1 LGHNA, CDR2 YSLEER. Trimming took 0 bases from V and 6 from J; bases not matched to a gene: 7. The CDR3 covers 15 residues. Written as DNA, the CDR3 is TGCGCCAGCAGCCAAGATTACGGGACAGGATCCGAGCAGTACTTC. It specifies CASSQDYGTGSEQYF.

V and J are TRBV11-2 and TRBJ1-1, with 8 bases matching TRBD1. Per germline, CDR1 SGHAT and CDR2 FQNNGV. The CDR3 runs to 16 residues. J lost 1 base, V lost 5 bases, and 9 bases had no gene match. The CDR3 DNA reads TGTGCCAGCAGCCCTGGACAGGGTGTTAAGAACACTGAAGCTTTCTTT. It codes for CASSPGQGVKNTEAFF.

This clonotype was picked up many times. The chain joins TRBV12-5 to TRBJ1-5, with unresolved D. Trimming took 1 base from V and 8 from J, leaving 9 bases between them. The germline CDR1 and CDR2 sequences are LGHNT and FRNRAP. CDR3 size: 13 residues. CDR3 sequence: CASGLAVREPQHF. CDR3 in DNA: TGTGCTAGTGGTTTGGCCGTACGGGAGCCCCAGCATTTT.

A few counts support this clonotype. This chain joins TRBV5-1 and TRBJ2-7; D tentatively reads TRBD1 or TRBD2 (5 bases each). CDR3 length: 12 amino acids. V was trimmed by 3 bases and J by 4 bases, leaving 8 bases between them. Germline V CDR1 and CDR2: SGHRS, YFSETQ. For the CDR3, the DNA is TGCGCCAGCAGCTGGGACGGATACGAGCAGTACTTC. It codes for CASSWDGYEQYF. The variable domain in full, with the rest retrieved from reference TRBV5-1 and TRBJ2-7, is KAGVTQTPRYLIKTRGQQVTLSCSPISGHRSVSWYQQTPGQGLQFLFEYFSETQRNKGNFPGRFSGRQFSNSRSEMNVSTLELGDSALYLCASSWDGYEQYFGPGTRLTVT.

In this sample, this clonotype turned up many times. The CDR3 sequence: CASSSRTSGILSYEQYF. The CDR3 DNA reads TGTGCCAGCAGCTCCAGGACTAGCGGGATATTATCCTACGAGCAGTACTTC. The V and J genes are TRBV7-2 and TRBJ2-7, with TRBD2 matching over 12 bases. The germline V gene encodes CDR1 SGHTA and CDR2 FQGNSA. The trim removed 4 bases at V and 1 base at J, leaving 8 bases unmatched. The CDR3 extends over 17 amino acids.

This clonotype was detected ten times or more. The J gene is TRBJ2-7, the V gene TRBV6-6; 14 bases are shared with TRBD2. V was clipped by 6 bases and J by 3 bases; unmatched bases: 10. The germline V gene encodes CDR1 MNHNY and CDR2 SVGAGI (reference sequence). The CDR3 consists of 17 residues. The CDR3 region has the DNA TGTGCCAGCAGCCCTGGACTAGCGGGAGGTACCTTCTACGAGCAGTACTTC. It specifies CASSPGLAGGTFYEQYF.

The V and J genes are TRBV2 and TRBJ2-3, with a tentative D call TRBD2 (6 bases). The CDR3 extends over 15 amino acids. Germline values: CDR1 SNHLY, CDR2 FYNNEI. V gave up 3 bases and J gave up 2 bases, with 12 bases separating them. The CDR3 is CASSDRRGTTDTQYF. CDR3 nucleotides: TGTGCCAGCAGTGATCGGCGCGGGACCACAGATACGCAGTATTTT.

This clonotype has just a few counts. This chain links TRBV20-1 with TRBJ1-6; perhaps TRBD1 as D (5 bases). Trimming pared 5 bases from V and 10 bases from J, leaving 15 bases between. This CDR3 comprises 13 residues. The germline CDR1 and CDR2 sequences are DFQATT and SNEGSKA (reference sequence). CDR3 sequence (DNA): TGCAGTGCTCAACCGGGACGTGGCTCACCCCTCCACTTT. This gives the protein CSAQPGRGSPLHF.

This clonotype was observed a few times. The V gene is TRBV5-1, the J gene TRBJ2-7; D gene uncertain. This CDR3 contains 14 residues. CDR1 is SGHRS, CDR2 YFSETQ, per germline. V lost 3 bases and J 3 bases, leaving 13 bases between the germline ends. The DNA for the CDR3 is TGCGCCAGCAGCTCGAGAGACACTTTCTACGAGCAGTACTTC. Encoded protein: CASSSRDTFYEQYF.

This clonotype was seen many times. J is TRBJ2-5 and V is TRBV7-2; TRBD2 agrees at 11 bases. The V gene end was trimmed by 4 bases and the J gene end by 1 base; junction bases not matched to a gene: 20. Germline CDR1 and CDR2: SGHTA and FQGNSA. This CDR3 region has 21 residues. In DNA form, the CDR3 reads TGTGCCAGCAGCTCCCGGACAATAGCGGGAGGGCGATTGGGGCGCCAAGAGACCCAGTACTTC. It is translated as CASSSRTIAGGRLGRQETQYF.